The 3 T cell receptor beta chains presented below share a single source sample, sequenced in a study of T cell responses to AZD1222 COVID-19 vaccine. Method: immunoSEQ multiplex PCR; TCRdb's copy keeps in-frame clones and lacks some. The profile shows 180,000 or so clones, 80% to 95% of them singletons. The sequences come from peripheral blood, collected 28 days after the second AZD1222 dose. These TCRs come from an adult who received the AZD1222 COVID-19 vaccine.

This sequence joins TRBV5-1 and TRBJ2-5; possibly TRBD2 for D (5 bases). The V gene's germline CDR1 is SGHRS and CDR2 YFSETQ. V was cut by 0 bases and J by 0 bases, with 9 bases left in between. The CDR3 covers 15 residues. Here the CDR3 reads CASSLAGLYQETQYF. DNA for the CDR3: TGCGCCAGCAGCTTGGCCGGACTGTACCAAGAGACCCAGTACTTC.

CDR3 region: CASSLGGGEKLFF. CDR3 nucleotide sequence: TGCGCCAGCAGCCTAGGAGGGGGAGAAAAACTGTTTTTT. J is TRBJ1-4 and V is TRBV4-1; D perhaps matches TRBD1 (6 bases). The CDR3 runs 13 residues. CDR1 is MGHRA, CDR2 YSYEKL, per germline. V dropped 4 bases and J dropped 8 bases, with 11 bases sitting between them.

The chain combines TRBV7-9 with TRBJ1-5, with D possibly being TRBD1 (6 bases). The germline V gene encodes CDR1 SEHNR and CDR2 FQNEAQ (reference sequence). The CDR3 consists of 15 residues. The V and J ends lost 0 bases and 4 bases respectively, with 10 bases between them. In DNA, the CDR3 is TGTGCCAGCAGCTTAGCGGAGCAGGGGAATCAGCCCCAGCATTTT. Protein product: CASSLAEQGNQPQHF.